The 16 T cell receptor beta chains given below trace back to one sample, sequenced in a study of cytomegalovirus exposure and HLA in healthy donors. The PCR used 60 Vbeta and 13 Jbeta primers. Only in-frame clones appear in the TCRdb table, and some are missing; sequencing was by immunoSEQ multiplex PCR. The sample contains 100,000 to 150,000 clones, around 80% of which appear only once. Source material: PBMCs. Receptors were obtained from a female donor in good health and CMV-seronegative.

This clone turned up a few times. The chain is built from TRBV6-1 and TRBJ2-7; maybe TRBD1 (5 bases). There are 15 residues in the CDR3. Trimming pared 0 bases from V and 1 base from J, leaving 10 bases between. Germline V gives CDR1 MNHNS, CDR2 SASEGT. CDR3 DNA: TGTGCCAGCAGTGAAGCGGTGACAGAGTCCTACGAGCAGTACTTC. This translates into CASSEAVTESYEQYF.

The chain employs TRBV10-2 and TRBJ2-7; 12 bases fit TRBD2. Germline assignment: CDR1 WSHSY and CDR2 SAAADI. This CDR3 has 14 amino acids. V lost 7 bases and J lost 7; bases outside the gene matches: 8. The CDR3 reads CASKALAGGLEQYF. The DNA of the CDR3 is TGCGCCAGCAAGGCCCTAGCGGGGGGGCTTGAGCAGTACTTC.

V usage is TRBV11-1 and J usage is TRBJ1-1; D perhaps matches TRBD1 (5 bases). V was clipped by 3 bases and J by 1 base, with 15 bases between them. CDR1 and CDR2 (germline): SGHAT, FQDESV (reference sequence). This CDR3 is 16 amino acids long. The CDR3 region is CASSFSGRNGNTEAFF. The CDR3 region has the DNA TGTGCCAGCAGCTTTTCAGGGCGGAATGGGAACACTGAAGCTTTCTTT.

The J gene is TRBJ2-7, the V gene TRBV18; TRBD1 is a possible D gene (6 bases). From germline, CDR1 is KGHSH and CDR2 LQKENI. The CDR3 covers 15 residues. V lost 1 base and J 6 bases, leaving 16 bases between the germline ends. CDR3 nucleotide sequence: TGTGCCAGCTCACCACGGCTAGGGGGTCAAGTCGAGCAGTACTTC. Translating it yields CASSPRLGGQVEQYF.

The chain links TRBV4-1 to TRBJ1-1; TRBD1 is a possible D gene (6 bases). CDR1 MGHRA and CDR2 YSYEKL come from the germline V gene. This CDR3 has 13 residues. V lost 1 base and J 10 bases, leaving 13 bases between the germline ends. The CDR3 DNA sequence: TGCGCCAGCAGCCAAGGGGACACCAATCCAGCTTTCTTT. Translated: CASSQGDTNPAFF.

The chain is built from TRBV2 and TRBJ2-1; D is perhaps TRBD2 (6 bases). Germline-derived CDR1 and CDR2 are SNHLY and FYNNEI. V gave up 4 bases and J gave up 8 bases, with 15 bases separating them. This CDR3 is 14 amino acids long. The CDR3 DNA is TGTGCCAGCAGTGTCGGGGGAACGTTTGATGAGCAGTTCTTC. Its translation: CASSVGGTFDEQFF. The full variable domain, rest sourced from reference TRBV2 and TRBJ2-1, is EPEVTQTPSHQVTQMGQEVILRCVPISNHLYFYWYRQILGQKVEFLVSFYNNEISEKSEIFDDQFSVERPDGSNFTLKIRSTKLEDSAMYFCASSVGGTFDEQFFGPGTRLTVL.

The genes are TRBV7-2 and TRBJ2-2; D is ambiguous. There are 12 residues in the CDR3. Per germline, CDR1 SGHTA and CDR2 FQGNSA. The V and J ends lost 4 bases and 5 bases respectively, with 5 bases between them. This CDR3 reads CASSSVTGELFF. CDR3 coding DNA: TGTGCCAGCAGCTCCGTAACCGGGGAGCTGTTTTTT.

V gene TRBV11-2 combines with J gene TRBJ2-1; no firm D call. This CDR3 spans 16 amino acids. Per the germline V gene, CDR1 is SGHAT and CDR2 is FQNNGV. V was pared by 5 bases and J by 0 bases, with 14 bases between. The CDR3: CASSRVYRSSYNEQFF. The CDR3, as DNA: TGTGCCAGCAGCCGAGTCTATCGGAGCTCCTACAATGAGCAGTTCTTC.

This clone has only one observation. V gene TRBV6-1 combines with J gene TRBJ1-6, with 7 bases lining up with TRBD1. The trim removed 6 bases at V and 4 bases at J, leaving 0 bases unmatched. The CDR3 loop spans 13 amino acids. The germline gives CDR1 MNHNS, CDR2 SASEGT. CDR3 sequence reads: CASSRGYNSPLHF. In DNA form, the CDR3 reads TGTGCCAGCAGCAGGGGGTATAATTCACCCCTCCACTTT.

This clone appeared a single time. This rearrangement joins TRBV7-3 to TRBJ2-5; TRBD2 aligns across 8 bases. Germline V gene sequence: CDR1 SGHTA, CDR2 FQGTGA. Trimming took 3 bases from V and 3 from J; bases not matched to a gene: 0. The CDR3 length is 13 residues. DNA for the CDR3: TGTGCCAGCAGCTTCGGGAGGGAAGAGACCCAGTACTTC. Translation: CASSFGREETQYF.

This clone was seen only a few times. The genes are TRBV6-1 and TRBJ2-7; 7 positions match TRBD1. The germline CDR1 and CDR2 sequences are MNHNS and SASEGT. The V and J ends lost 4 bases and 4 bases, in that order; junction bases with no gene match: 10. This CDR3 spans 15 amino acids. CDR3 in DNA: TGTGCCAGCAGTGCCATCCACAGGGGTTTATACGAGCAGTACTTC. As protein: CASSAIHRGLYEQYF.

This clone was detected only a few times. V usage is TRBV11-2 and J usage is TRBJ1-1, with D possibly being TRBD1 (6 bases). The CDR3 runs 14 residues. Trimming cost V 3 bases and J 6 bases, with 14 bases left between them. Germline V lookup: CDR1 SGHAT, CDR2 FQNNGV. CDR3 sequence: CASSFDGNRAEAFF. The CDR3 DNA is TGTGCCAGCAGCTTTGATGGAAACAGGGCTGAAGCTTTCTTT.

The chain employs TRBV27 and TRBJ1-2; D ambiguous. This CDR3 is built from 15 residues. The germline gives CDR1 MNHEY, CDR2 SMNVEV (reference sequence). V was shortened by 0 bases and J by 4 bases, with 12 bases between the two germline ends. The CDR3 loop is CASSLSTSPIYGYTF. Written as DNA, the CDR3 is TGTGCCAGCAGTTTATCAACCAGTCCCATCTATGGCTACACCTTC.

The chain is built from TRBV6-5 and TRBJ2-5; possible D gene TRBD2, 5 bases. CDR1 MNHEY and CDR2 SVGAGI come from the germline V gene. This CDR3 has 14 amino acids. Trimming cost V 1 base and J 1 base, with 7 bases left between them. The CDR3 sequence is CASSYWTSQETQYF. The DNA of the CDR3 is TGTGCCAGCAGTTACTGGACTTCCCAAGAGACCCAGTACTTC.

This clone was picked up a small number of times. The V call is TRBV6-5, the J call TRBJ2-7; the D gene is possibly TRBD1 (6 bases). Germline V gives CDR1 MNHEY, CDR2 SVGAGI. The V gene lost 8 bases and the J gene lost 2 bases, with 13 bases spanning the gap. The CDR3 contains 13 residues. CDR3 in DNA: TGTGCCAGCTCAAGGACAGCCACCTACGAGCAGTACTTC. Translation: CASSRTATYEQYF.

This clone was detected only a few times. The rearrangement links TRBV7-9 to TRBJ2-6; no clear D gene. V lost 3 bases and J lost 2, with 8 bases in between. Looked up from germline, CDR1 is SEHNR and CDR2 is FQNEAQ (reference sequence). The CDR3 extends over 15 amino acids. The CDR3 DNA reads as TGTGCCAGCAGCTTTGCAGTTGCTGGGGCCAACGTCCTGACTTTC. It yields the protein CASSFAVAGANVLTF.